Below, one T cell receptor beta chain is given with its context. This sample is drawn from a study of blood T cell repertoires in COVID-19. Overall study context: Sites across the United States, Italy and Spain contributed samples from acute and convalescent COVID-19. PBMCs, B-cell-depleted T cells, or T cells provided the cDNA or gDNA that made up the material.

The V and J ends lost 5 bases and 2 bases respectively, with 13 bases between them. CDR3 length equals 14 residues. The germline CDR1 and CDR2 sequences are GTSNPN and SVGIG (reference sequence). Repertoires were generated with immunoSEQ multiplex PCR, while TCRdb's copy carries only in-frame clones and drops some. Of some 160,000 clones listed, roughly 88% are singletons. The receptor was derived from a man younger than 35 with acute or convalescent COVID-19. The V call is TRBV30, the J call TRBJ2-1, with D perhaps matching TRBD2 (5 bases). The sequenced sample was peripheral blood. This CDR3 is CAWSRISAYNEQFF. CDR3 coding DNA: TGTGCCTGGTCGAGAATTAGCGCCTACAATGAGCAGTTCTTC.